The present T cell receptor (beta chain) was sequenced within a study of CD4 T cells in relation to SARS-CoV-2 and coronaviruses (dated by TCRdb to the early 2020s). Broadly, across the study: In the ViraFEST assay, PBMCs were cultured with antigen for approximately 9 days, after which TCR beta CDR3s were sequenced to identify clonal expansions specific to the antigen. An HIV-1 Nef peptide pool or a culture without peptide was used as the negative reference condition. HLA restriction was mapped for shared crossreactive spike epitopes using patient-derived lymphoblastoid cell lines. The study assessed, at the TCR clonotype level, memory CD4+ T cell crossreactivity between SARS-CoV-2 and common cold coronavirus spike proteins. The Adaptive Biotechnologies TCR-sequencing kit was used to sequence samples from a few pre-COVID donors and the naive versus memory experiments, whereas other data were Illumina-based. For other donors in the study, expansion assays were sequenced with a different, Illumina-based TCR-beta assay. Results and caveats for the whole study, not just this receptor: The study was limited by small numbers of patients and tested TCRs. Since the crossreactivity analysis centred on spike protein, crossreactivity against other viral proteins was not assessed. Roughly 70% of donors had memory CD4+ clonotypes that crossrecognized SARS-CoV-2 and at least one common cold coronavirus spike. Crossreactive clones showed significantly weaker SARS-CoV-2-driven expansion than monoreactive clones, consistent with antigenic imprinting. Pre-pandemic and post-infection samples were not both contributed by any donor, so tracing of the source of pre-existing responses was limited.

A single count supports this clone. No antigen is known for it. Within one base of it there is no much larger clone, and no base qualities were kept. CD4+ T cells from unexposed donors were collected before the COVID-19 pandemic (2011-2018). Following 10 days of culture, the EasySep CD4+ T cell isolation kit was used to isolate CD4+ T cells. Unexposed donor CD4+ T cells were tested for reactivity to SARS-CoV-2 S and N and four common cold coronavirus spike pools, as cell number allowed. Each well received 2 million to 2.5 million PBMCs, cultured in IMDM supplemented with approximately 4.5% human AB serum and about 10 IU/ml IL-2. Half of the culture medium was replaced with fresh IL-2-containing medium on days 3 and 7. In general, every peptide culture condition was set up in three replicate wells. Leukapheresis product for the unexposed donors was bought commercially. Ficoll-Paque PLUS gradient centrifugation was used to isolate PBMCs from either whole blood or leukapheresis product. PBMCs were either cryopreserved at -140 degrees C or used fresh in the expansion assay. The QIAamp Micro DNA Kit was used to extract genomic DNA from the CD4+ T cells.

Trimming removed 4 bases from V and 3 bases from J, leaving 14 bases between the germline ends. The CDR3 numbers 14 residues from cysteine through phenylalanine. The sequence is cut down to CDR3 DNA, 42 bases in frame from base 1. Via the germline V gene, CDR1 is SGHRS and CDR2 YFSETQ. Library generation was performed with the immunoSEQ multiplex PCR assay. Regarding the original processing steps: During preprocessing, nonproductive sequences were removed, along with CDR3s that did not begin with C, did not end with F or W, or were shorter than 7 amino acids. Antigen-specific clonotypes were called with the MANAFEST web app, based on expansion relative to reference and other culture wells. A clone was considered positive if significant expansion relative to the reference culture was observed in 2 of 3 replicate wells at an FDR below 0.05. To be called positive, a clone also had to show significant expansion compared with every other tandem well and an odds ratio greater than 5. CDR3 homology was measured as pairwise Levenshtein distance, computed with the stringdist R package after trimming three terminal residues from each end. This immuneACCESS table, as held by TCRdb, lists in-frame sequences with V and J called but not all clones. Of the missing ones, under half trace to an unresolved V gene in checked studies; the others have no known cause. For V, J and clone size, that table is used; D and trimming come from the DNA. Recorded for this sample are 25,000 to 30,000 clones; 74% of them occurred a single time. Roughly 25% of the sample comes from the top ten.

This receptor was taken from a human donor in good health. The rearrangement joined TRBV5-1 to TRBJ2-7; the best D guess is TRBD2, with 5 bases matching. Specimen: CD4+ T cells from PBMCs, cultured in vitro. The sequenced DNA is TGCGCCAGCAGCACGGACCCCGGGGTCTACGAGCAGTACTTC. Its product reads: CASSTDPGVYEQYF.